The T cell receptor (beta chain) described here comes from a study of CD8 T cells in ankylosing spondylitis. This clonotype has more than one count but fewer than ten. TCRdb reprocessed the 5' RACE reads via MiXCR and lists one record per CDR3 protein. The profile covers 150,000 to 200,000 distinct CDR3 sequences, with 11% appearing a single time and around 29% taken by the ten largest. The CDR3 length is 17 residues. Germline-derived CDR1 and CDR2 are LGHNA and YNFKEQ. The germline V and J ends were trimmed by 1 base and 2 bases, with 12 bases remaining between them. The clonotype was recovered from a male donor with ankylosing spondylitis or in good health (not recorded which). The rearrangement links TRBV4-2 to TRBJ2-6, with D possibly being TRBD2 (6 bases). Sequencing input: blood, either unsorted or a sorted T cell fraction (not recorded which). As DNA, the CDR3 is TGTGCCAGCAGCCAAGCCTTGCAGCGGGCTGGGGCCAACGTCCTGACTTTC. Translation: CASSQALQRAGANVLTF.